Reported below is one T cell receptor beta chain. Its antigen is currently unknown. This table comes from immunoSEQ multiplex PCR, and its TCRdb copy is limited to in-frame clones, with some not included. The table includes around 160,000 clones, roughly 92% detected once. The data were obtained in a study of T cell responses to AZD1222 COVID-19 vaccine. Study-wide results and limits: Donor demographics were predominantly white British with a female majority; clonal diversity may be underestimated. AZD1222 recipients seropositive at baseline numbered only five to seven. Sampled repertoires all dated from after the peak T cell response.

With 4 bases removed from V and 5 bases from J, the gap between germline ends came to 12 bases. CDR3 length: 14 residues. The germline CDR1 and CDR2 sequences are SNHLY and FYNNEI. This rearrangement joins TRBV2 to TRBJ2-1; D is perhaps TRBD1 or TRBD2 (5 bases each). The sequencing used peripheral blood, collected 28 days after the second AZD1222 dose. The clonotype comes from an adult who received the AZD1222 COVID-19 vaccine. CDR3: CASSVQGRDNEQFF. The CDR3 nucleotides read TGTGCCAGCAGTGTCCAGGGACGGGACAATGAGCAGTTCTTC.